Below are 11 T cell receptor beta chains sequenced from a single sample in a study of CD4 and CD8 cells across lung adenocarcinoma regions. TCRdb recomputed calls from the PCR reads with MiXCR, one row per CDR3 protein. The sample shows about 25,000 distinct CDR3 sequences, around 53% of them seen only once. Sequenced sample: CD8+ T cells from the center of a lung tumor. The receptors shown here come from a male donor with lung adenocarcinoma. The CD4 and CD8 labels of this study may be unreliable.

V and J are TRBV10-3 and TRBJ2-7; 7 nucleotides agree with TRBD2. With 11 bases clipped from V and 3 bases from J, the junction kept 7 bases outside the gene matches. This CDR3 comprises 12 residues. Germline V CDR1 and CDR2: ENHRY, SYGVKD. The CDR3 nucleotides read TGTGCCGCCGGGACTACTGTCTACGAGCAGTACTTC. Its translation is CAAGTTVYEQYF.

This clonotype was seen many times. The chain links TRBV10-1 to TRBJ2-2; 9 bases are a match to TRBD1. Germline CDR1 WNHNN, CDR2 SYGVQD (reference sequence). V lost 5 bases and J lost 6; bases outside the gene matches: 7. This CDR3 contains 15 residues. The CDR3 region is CASSTGGTGSGELFF. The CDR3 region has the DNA TGCGCCAGCAGTACCGGCGGGACAGGGTCCGGGGAGCTGTTTTTT.

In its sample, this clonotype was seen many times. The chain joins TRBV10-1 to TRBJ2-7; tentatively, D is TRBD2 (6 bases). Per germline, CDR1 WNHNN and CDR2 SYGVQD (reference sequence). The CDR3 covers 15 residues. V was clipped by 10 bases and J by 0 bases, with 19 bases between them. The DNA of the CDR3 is TGCGCCATTAGCTCATGGGGGAGGAGCTCCTACGAGCAGTACTTC. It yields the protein CAISSWGRSSYEQYF.

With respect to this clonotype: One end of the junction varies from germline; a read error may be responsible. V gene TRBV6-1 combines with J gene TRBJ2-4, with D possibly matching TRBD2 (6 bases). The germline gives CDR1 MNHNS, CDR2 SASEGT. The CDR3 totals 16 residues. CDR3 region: CASSESGPGVKNTQYF. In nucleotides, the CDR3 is TGTGCCAGCAGTGAATCGGGGCCGGGGGTTAAGAACACGCAGTACTTT.

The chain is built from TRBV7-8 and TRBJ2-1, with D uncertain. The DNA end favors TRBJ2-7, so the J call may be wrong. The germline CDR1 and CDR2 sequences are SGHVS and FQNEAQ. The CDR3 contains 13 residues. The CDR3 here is CASSFKDHYEQYF. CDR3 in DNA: TGTGCCAGCAGCTTTAAGGATCACTACGAGCAGTACTTC.

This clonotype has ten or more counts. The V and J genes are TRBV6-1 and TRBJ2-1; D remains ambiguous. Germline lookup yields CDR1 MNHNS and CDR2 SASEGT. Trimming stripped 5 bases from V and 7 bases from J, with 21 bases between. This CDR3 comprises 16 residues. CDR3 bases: TGTGCCAGCAGTCGTGGAACTGGAATTAGCCAGAATGAGCAGTTCTTC. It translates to CASSRGTGISQNEQFF.

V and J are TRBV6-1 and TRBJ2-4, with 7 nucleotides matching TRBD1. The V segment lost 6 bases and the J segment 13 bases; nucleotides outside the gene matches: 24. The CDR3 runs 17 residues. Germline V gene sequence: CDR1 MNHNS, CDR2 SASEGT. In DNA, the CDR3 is TGTGCCAGCAGCCTTGGACAGGCCCTCGCTTGGGGCAATGAGCAGTACTTC. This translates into CASSLGQALAWGNEQYF.

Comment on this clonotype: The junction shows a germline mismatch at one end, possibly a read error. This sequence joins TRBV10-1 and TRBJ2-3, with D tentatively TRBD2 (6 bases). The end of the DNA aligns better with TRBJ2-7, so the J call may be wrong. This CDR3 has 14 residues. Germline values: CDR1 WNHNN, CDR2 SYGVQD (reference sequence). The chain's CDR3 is CGSTGRHAKDTQYF. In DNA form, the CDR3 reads TGCGGCAGCACGGGGAGGCATGCCAAAGATACGCAGTACTTC.

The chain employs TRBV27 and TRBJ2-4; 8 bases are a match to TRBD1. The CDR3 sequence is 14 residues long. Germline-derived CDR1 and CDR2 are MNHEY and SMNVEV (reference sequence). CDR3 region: CGGRGLSAKNTQYF. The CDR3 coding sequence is TGTGGCGGCAGGGGGCTGTCAGCCAAAAACACGCAGTACTTC.

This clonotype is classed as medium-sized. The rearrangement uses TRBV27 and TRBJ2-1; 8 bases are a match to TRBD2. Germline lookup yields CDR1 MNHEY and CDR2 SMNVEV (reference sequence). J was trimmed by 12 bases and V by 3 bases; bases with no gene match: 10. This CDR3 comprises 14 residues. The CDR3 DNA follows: TGTGCCAGCAGTTTTTTCGGGAGGGGAGGGTCGCAGTTCTTC. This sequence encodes CASSFFGRGGSQFF.

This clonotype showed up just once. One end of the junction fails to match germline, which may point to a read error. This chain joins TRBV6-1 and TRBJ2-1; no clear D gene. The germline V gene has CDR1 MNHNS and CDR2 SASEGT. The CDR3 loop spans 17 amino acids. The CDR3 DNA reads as TGTGCCAGCAGTGATTACCGCGAGGTTACCACCTACAATGCGCAGTTCTTC. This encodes CASSDYREVTTYNAQFF.